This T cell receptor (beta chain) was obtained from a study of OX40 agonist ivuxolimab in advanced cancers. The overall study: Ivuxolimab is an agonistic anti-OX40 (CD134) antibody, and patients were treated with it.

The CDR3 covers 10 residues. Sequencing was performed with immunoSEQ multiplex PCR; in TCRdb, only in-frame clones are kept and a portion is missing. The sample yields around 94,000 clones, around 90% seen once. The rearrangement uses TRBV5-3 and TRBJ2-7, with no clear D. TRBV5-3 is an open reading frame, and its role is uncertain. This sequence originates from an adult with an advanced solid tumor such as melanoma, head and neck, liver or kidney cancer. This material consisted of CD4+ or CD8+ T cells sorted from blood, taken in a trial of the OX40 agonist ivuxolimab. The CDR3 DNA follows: TGTGCCAGAAGCTTGGTAATTCGGGTGGTC. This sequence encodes CARSLVIRVV.